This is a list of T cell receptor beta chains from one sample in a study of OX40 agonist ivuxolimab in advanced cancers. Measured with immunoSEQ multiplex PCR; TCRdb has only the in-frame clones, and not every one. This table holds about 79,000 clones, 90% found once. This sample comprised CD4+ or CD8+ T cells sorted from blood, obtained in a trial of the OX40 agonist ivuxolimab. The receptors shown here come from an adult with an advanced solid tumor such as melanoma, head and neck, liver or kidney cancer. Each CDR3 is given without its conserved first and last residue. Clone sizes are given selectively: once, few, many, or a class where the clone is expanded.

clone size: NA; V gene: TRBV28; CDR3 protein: ASRPGQSYGYT
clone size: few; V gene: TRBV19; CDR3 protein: ASSAQGTALSPLH
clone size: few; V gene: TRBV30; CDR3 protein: AWSVGHHNSPLH
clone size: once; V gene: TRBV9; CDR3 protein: ASSVETGGRYEQF
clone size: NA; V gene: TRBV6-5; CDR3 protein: ASSGNTPLH
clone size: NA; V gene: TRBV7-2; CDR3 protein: ASSSPAGGGSPLH
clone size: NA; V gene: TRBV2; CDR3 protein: AGRRTSGNTIY
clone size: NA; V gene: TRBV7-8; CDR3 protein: ASSLGGRDYGYT
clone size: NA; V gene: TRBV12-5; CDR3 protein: ASGAGQGGPETQY
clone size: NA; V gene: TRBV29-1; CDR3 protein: SVDTGAEAF
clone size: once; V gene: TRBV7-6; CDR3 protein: ASSEGDRANTGELF
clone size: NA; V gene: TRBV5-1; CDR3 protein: ASSRPDGHNEQF
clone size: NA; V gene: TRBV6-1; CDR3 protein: ASSGNTEAF
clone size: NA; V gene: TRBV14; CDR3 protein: ASSQPGQGYYEQY
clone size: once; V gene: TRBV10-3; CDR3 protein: AISAGTSVHEQY
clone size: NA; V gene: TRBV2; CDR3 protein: ASSPRWHDNSPLH
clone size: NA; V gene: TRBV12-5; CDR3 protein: ASGLSELNEQF
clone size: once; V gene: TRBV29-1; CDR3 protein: SVVRGTRNEQF
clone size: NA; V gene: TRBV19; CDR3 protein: ASRGRRGSEKLF
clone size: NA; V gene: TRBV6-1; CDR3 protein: ASSEVEGETEAF
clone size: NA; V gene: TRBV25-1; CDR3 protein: ASSELDYNSPLH
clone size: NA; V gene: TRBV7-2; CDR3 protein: ASSVAAGVLYVDTQY
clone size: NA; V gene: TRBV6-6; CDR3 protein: ASSYGDGSLNYGYT
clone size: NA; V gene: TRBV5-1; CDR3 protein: ASNPGQGYEAF
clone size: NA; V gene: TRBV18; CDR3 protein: ASSPRGATNEKLF
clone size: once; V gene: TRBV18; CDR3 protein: ASSPTNQETQY
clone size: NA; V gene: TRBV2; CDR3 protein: ASSDRDVNTEAF
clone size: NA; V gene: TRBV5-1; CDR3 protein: ASSSGLAGVQETQY
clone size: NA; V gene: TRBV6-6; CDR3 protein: ASSYPKRSGAGELF
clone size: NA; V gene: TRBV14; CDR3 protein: ASSQGQREKLF
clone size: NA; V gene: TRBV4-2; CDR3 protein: ASSQGDSSGRY
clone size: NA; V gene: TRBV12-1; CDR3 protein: ASSFAAGTEAF
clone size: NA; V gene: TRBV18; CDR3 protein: ASSPRVEGNSPLH
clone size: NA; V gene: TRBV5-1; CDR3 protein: ASSLYQGSSYNEQF
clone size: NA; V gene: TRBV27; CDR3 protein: ASSRQPGQGARGYT
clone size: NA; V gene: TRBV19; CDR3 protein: ASSTRQGSAGELF
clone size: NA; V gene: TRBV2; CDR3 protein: ASSGGVYGYT
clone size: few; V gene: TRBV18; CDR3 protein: ASSPLSGTGDNTEAF
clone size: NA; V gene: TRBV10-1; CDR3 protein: ASSVSGVGYNEQF
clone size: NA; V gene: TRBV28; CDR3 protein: ASSFGDRDSPLH
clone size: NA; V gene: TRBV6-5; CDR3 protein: ASSLLTGGRYGYT
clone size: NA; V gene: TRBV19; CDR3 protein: ASSIRKTASNEKLF
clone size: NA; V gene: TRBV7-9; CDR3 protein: ASSLGGINTEAF
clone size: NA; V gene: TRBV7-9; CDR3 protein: ASSLHRDTNYGYT
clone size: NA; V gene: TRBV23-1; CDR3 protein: ASSLPGQGCYGYT
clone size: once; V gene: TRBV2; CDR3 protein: ASRNRSGSNQPQH
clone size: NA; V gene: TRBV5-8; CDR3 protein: ASSTGVAKNIQY
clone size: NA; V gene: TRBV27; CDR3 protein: ASSFRAALNQPQH
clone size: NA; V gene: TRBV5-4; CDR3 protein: ASSFTSGGTQY
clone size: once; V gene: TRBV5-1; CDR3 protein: ASSVTGGSYEQY
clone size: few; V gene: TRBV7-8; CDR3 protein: ASSFRDTNEKLF
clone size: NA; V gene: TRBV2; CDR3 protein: ASSEVTGLGVAGANVLT
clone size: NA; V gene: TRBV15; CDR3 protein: ATSRGGTGGLDEQF
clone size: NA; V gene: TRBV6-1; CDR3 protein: ASSGGASRDTQY
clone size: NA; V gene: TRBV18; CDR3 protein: ASSPSRAETTGELF
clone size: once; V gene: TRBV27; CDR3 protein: ASSQSSFRDQPQH
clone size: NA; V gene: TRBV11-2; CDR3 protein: ASSLGPGQAPYGYT